Presented here are 3 T cell receptor beta chains from one specimen sequenced in a study of T-cell reconstitution after alpha-beta-depleted transplantation in children. Library preparation (for TCRbeta) was performed with unique molecular identifiers. Using its own MiXCR run on the PCR reads, TCRdb lists one record per CDR3 protein. Of approximately 520,000 distinct CDR3 sequences in the sample, around 10% were seen once. Sample: PBMCs, mostly from graft donor cells, taken 180 days after TCRalphabeta/CD19-depleted stem cell transplant. The receptor source for this set is a female patient aged 2-15 years who had a stem cell transplant for aplastic anemia, so the T cells may come from the graft donor.

The V gene is TRBV20-1, the J gene TRBJ2-1, with 13 bases lining up with TRBD2. Germline CDR1 DFQATT, CDR2 SNEGSKA (reference sequence). V dropped 0 bases and J dropped 8; count of bases not matched to a gene: 22. This CDR3 has 21 residues. CDR3 sequence: CSARDLRFRTSGSLDLDEQFF. Written as DNA, the CDR3 is TGCAGTGCTAGAGATCTGAGGTTTCGGACTAGCGGGAGCCTGGATTTAGATGAGCAGTTCTTC.

This clonotype was seen a handful of times. The chain couples TRBV20-1 to TRBJ1-5, with a possible D match to TRBD1 (5 bases). This CDR3 has 18 amino acids. V was shortened by 3 bases and J by 4 bases, with 25 bases between the two germline ends. CDR1 DFQATT and CDR2 SNEGSKA come from the germline V gene (reference sequence). DNA for the CDR3: TGCAGTGCTAGGGTCCCGCCCGCTGCAGGGAGTAAAAATCAGCCCCAGCATTTT. It specifies CSARVPPAAGSKNQPQHF.

Comment on this clonotype: A junction end diverges from the germline sequence, so it may reflect a read error. This chain uses TRBV7-9 with TRBJ2-1, with no clear D. The V gene's germline CDR1 is SEHNR and CDR2 FQNEAQ (reference sequence). The CDR3 spans 14 residues. The CDR3: CASGFGSSYNEQFF. The CDR3 DNA sequence: TGTGCCAGCGGCTTCGGGTCCTCCTACAATGAGCAGTTCTTC.